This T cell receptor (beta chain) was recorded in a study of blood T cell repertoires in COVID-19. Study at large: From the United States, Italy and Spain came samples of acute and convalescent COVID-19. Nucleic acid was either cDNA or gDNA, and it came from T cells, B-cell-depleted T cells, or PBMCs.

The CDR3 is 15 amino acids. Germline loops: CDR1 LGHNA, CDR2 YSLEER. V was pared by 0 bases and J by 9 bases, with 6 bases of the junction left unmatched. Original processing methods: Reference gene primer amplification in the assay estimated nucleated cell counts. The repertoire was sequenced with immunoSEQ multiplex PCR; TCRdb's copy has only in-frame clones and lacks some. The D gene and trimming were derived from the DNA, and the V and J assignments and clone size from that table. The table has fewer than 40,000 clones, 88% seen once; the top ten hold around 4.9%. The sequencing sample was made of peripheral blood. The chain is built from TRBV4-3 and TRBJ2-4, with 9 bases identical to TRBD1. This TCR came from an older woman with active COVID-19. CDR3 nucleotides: TGCGCCAGCAGCCAAGAAAAGGGACAGGGAGGCATTCAGTACTTC. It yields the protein CASSQEKGQGGIQYF.